This note documents a single TCR beta chain sequence. Its antigen is as yet unknown. Here immunoSEQ multiplex PCR was the method, and the copy in TCRdb shows in-frame clones only, minus some. The data contain approximately 16,000 clones, around 41% of them singletons. This record comes from a study of tumor-infiltrating lymphocytes in localized non-small cell lung cancer. Study overall: Tumor tissue and non-adjacent uninvolved lung came from each patient. Study-level findings and limits: Available tissue quantity limited TCR sequencing to a patient subset.

V dropped 0 bases and J dropped 5 bases, with 10 bases sitting between them. This CDR3 has 15 amino acids. Germline loops: CDR1 LNHNV, CDR2 YYDKDF (reference sequence). V gene TRBV15 combines with J gene TRBJ1-4; D is uncertain. This clonotype was sampled from a human donor with non-small cell lung cancer. Sequencing was carried out using lung tumor tissue. The CDR3, as DNA: TGTGCCACCAGCAGAGATGGGCAGCAGAATGAAAAACTGTTTTTT. Its translation: CATSRDGQQNEKLFF. Drawing the rest from reference TRBV15 and TRBJ1-4, the complete variable domain is DAMVIQNPRYQVTQFGKPVTLSCSQTLNHNVMYWYQQKSSQAPKLLFHYYDKDFNNEADTPDNFQSRRPNTSFCFLDIRSPGLGDTAMYLCATSRDGQQNEKLFFGSGTQLSVL.